There are many counts of the clone carrying this T cell receptor (beta chain). Its antigen is unknown. The sample belongs to a study of response to subunit inactivated influenza vaccine. Study-wide points: Authors suggested few new T cells are recruited by each seasonal influenza vaccination.

TCRdb re-called the RT-PCR reads through MiXCR, storing one row per CDR3 protein. The data contain 200,000 to 250,000 distinct CDR3 sequences, 9.5% to 15% of them singletons. This TCR was sampled from a man in his forties or fifties who received an inactivated influenza vaccine. Sample: non-naive T cells sorted from PBMCs, taken about 14 days before vaccination.

The CDR3 is CAISEPDTSYEQYF. CDR3 nucleotide sequence: TGTGCCATCAGTGAGCCGGACACCTCCTACGAGCAGTACTTC. The chain links TRBV10-3 to TRBJ2-7; a weak D match, TRBD1 (5 bases). Germline CDR1 is ENHRY and CDR2 is SYGVKD. The ends were cut back, 2 bases at V and 0 bases at J, with 8 bases in the middle. The CDR3 spans 14 residues.